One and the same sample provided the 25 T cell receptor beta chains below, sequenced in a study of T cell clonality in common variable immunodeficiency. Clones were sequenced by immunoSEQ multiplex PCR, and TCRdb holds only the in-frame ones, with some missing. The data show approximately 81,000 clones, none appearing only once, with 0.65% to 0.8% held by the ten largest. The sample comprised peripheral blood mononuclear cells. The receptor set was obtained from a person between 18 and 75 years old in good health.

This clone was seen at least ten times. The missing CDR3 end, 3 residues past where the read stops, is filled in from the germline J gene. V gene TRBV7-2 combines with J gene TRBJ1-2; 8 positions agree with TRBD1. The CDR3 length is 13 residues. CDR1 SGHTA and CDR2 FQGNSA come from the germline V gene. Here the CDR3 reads CASRPQGVGGYTF. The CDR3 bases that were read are TGTGCCAGCAGGCCACAGGGGGTGGGGGGC. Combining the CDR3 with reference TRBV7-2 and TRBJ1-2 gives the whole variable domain GAGVSQSPSNKVTEKGKDVELRCDPISGHTALYWYRQSLGQGLEFLIYFQGNSAPDKSGLPSDRFSAERTGGSVSTLTIQRTQQEDSAVYLCASRPQGVGGYTFGSGTRLTVV.

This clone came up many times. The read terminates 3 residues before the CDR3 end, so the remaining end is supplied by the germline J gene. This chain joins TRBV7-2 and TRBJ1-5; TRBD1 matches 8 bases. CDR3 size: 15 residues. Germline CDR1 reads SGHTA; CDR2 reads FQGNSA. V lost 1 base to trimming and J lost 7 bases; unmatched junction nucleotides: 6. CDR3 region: CASSLGTGPKQPQHF. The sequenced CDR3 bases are TGTGCCAGCAGCTTAGGGACAGGGCCGAAGCAGCCC.

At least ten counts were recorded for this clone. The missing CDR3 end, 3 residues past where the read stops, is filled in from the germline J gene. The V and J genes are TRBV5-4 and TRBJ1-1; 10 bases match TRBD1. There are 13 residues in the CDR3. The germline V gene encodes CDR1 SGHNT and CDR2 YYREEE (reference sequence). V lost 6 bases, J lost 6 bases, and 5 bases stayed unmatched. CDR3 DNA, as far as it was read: TGTGCCAGCACCTGGGGGACAGGGGCTGAA. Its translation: CASTWGTGAE. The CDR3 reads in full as CASTWGTGAEAFF. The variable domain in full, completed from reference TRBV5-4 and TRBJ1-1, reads ETGVTQSPTHLIKTRGQQVTLRCSSQSGHNTVSWYQQALGQGPQFIFQYYREEENGRGNFPPRFSGLQFPNYSSELNVNALELDDSALYLCASTWGTGAEAFFGQGTRLTVV.

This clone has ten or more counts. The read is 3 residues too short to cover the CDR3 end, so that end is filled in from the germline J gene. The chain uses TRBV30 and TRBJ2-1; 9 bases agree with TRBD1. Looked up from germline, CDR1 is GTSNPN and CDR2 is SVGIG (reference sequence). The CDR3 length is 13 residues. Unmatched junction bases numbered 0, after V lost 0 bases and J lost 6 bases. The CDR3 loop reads CAWSVQGANEQFF. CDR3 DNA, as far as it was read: TGTGCCTGGAGTGTACAGGGGGCCAATGAG.

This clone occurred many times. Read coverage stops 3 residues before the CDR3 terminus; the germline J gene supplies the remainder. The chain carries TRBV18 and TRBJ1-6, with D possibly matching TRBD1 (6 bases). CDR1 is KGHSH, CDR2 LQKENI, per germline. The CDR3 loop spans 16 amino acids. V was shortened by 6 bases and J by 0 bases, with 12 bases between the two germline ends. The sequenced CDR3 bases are TGTGCCAGCTCTCCAACAGGGAGCTCCTATAATTCACCC. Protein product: CASSPTGSSYNSP. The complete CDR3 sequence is CASSPTGSSYNSPLHF.

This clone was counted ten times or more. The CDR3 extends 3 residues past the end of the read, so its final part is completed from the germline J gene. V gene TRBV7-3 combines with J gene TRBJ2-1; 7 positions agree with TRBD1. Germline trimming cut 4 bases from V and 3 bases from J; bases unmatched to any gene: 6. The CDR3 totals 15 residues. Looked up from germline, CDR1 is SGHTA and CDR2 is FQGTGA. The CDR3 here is CASSSTGADYNEQFF. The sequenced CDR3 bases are TGTGCCAGCAGCTCAACAGGGGCGGACTACAATGAG.

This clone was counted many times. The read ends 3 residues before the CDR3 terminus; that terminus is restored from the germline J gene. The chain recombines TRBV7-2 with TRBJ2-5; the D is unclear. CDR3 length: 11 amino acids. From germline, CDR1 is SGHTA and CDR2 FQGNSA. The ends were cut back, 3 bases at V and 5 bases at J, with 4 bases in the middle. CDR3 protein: CASSFSETQYF. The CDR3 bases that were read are TGTGCCAGCAGCTTCTCCGAGACC.

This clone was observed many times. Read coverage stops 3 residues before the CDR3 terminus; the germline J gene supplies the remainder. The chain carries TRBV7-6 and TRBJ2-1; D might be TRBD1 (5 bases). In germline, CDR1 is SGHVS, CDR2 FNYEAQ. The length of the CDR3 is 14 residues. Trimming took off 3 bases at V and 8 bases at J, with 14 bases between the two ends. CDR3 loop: CASSFLGEWDEQFF. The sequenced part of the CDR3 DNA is TGTGCCAGCAGCTTCTTAGGGGAATGGGATGAG.

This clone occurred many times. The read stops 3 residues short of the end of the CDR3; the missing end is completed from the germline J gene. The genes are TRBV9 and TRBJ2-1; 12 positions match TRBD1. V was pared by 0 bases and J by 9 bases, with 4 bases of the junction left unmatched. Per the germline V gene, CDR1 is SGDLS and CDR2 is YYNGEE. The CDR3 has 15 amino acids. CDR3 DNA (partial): TGTGCCAGCAGCGTAGCGGGACAGGGGGCGCTTGAG. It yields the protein CASSVAGQGALE. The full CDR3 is CASSVAGQGALEQFF.

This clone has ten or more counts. The CDR3 region is CASTRTGGDTEAFF. The CDR3 DNA, read in part, is TGCGCCAGCACCCGGACAGGGGGGGACACTGAA. The V gene is TRBV5-1, the J gene TRBJ1-1; 10 positions agree with TRBD1. The CDR3 end falls 3 residues outside the read, so it is completed with the germline J gene. The CDR3 covers 14 residues. Germline-derived CDR1 and CDR2 are SGHRS and YFSETQ. J gave up 3 bases and V 6 bases, and 5 bases lay outside the gene matches.

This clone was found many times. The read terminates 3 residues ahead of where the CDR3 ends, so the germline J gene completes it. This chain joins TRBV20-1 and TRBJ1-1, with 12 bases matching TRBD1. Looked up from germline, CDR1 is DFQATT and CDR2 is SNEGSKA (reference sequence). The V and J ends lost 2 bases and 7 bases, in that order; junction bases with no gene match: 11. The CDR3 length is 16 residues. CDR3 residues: CSARQRDRGRRGEAFF. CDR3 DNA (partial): TGCAGTGCTAGACAACGGGACAGGGGGCGCCGAGGTGAA.

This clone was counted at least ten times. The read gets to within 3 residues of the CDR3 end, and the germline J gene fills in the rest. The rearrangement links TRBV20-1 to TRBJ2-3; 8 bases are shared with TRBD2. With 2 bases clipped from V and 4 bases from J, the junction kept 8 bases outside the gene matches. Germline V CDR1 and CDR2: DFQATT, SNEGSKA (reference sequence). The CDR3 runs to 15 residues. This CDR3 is CSARNPSGRADTQYF. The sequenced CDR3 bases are TGCAGTGCTAGAAATCCCAGCGGGAGAGCAGATACG.

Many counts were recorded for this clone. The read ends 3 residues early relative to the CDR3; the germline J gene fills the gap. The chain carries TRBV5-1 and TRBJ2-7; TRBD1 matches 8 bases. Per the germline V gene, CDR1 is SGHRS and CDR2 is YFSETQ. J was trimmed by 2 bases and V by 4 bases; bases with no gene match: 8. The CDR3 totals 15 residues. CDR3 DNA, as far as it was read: TGCGCCAGCAGCCTACCGGGACAGGTCACCTACGAG. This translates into CASSLPGQVTYE. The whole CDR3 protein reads CASSLPGQVTYEQYF.

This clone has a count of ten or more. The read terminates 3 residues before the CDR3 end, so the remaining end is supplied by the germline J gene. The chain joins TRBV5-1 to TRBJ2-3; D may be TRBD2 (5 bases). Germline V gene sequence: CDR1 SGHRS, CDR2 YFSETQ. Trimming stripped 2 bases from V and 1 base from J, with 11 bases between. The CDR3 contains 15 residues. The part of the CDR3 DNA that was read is TGCGCCAGCAGCTTTACTAGTTTCGGCACAGATACG. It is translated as CASSFTSFGTDT. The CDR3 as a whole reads CASSFTSFGTDTQYF.

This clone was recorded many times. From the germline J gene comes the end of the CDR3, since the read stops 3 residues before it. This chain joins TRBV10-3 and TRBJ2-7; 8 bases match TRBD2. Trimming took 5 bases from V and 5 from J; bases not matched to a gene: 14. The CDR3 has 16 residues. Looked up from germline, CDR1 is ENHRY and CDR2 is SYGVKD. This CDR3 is CAISPISGSLGNEQYF. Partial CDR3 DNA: TGTGCCATCAGTCCCATCAGCGGGAGCTTGGGGAACGAG.

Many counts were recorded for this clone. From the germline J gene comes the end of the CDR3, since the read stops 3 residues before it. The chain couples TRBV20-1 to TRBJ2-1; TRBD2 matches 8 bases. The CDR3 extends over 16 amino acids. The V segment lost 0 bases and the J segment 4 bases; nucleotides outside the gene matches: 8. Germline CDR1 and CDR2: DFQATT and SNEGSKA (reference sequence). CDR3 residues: CSARDPTSGYYNEQFF. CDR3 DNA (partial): TGCAGTGCTAGAGACCCCACTAGCGGTTATTACAATGAG.

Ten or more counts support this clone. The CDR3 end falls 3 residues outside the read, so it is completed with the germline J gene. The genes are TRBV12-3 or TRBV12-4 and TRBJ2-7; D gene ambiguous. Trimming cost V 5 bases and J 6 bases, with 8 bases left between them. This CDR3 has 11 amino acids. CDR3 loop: CASSKTLEQYF. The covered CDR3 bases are TGTGCCAGCAGTAAGACTCTCGAG.

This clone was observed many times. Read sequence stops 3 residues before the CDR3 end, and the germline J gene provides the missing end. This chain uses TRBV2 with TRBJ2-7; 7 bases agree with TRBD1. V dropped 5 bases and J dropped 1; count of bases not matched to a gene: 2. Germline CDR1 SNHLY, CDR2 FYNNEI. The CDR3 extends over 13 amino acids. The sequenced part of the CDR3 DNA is TGTGCCAGCAGTCGGACAGGATCCTACGAG. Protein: CASSRTGSYE. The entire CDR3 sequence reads CASSRTGSYEQYF.

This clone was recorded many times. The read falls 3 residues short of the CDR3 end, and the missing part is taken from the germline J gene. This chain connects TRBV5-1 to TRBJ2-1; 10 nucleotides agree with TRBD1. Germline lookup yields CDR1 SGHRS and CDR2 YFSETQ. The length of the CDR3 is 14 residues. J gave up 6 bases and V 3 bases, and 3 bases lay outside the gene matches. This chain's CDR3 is CASSSGQGINEQFF. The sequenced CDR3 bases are TGCGCCAGCAGCTCGGGACAGGGGATCAATGAG.

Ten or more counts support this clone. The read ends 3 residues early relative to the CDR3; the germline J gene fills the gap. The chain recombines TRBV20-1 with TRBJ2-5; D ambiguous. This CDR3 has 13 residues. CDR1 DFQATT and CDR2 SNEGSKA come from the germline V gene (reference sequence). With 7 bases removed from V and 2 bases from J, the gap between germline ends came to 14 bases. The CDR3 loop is CSVPTLRQETQYF. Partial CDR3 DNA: TGCAGTGTCCCGACTTTGCGTCAAGAGACC.

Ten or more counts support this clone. The CDR3 bases that were read are TGTGCCAGTAGTATGACTCTCGGGGGTGAAAAA. Translation gives CASSMTLGGEK. The full CDR3 sequence reads CASSMTLGGEKLFF. This sequence joins TRBV19 and TRBJ1-4, with TRBD1 as a possible D gene (5 bases). Sequencing ends 3 residues short of the CDR3 end; the germline J gene provides the rest. Looked up from germline, CDR1 is LNHDA and CDR2 is SQIVND (reference sequence). V lost 3 bases to trimming and J lost 7 bases, with 12 bases between them. The CDR3 length is 14 residues.

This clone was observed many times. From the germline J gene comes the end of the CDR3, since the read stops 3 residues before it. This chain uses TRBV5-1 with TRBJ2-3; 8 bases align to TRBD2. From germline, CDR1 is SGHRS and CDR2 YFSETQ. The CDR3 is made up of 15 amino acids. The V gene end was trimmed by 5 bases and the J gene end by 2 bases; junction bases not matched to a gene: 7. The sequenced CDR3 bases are TGCGCCAGCAGTCGGGGGGGAGACCTCACAGATACG. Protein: CASSRGGDLTDT. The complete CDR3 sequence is CASSRGGDLTDTQYF.

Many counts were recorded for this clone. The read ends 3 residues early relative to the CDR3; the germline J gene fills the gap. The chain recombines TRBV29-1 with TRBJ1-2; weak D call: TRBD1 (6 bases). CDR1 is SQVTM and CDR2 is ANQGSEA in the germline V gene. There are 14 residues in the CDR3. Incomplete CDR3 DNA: TGCAGCGCCCTGCCCCAGGGGAGTCAGATAGGC. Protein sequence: CSALPQGSQIG. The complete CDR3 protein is CSALPQGSQIGYTF.

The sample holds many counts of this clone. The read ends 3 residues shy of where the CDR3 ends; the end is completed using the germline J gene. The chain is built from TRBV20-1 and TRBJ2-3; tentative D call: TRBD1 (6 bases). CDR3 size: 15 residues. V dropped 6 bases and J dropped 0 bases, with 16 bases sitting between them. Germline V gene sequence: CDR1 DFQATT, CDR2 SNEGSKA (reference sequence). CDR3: CSAPRRGKSTDTQYF. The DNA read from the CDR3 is TGCAGTGCCCCCCGCAGGGGCAAAAGCACAGATACG.

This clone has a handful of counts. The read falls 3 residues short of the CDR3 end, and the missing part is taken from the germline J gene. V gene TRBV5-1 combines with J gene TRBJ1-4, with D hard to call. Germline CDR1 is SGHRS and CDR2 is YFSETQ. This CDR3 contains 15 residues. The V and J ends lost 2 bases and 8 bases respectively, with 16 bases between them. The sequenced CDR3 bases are TGCGCCAGCAGCTTAGAGCCGGGGATGGGGGAAAAA. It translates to CASSLEPGMGEK. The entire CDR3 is CASSLEPGMGEKLFF.